Shown below are 28 T cell receptor beta chains from a single sample sequenced in a study of shared clonotypes between healthy human individuals. TCRdb's table, derived via immunoSEQ multiplex PCR, lists solely in-frame clones and lacks some. The table includes 2 million to 2.5 million clones, about 90% detected once. Sequencing input: naive CD4+ T cells from PBMCs. Subset noted: CD45RA+ positively selected. These receptors were collected from a man younger than 35 in good health. Some clones in this sample may be carry-over from other donors' samples.

The CDR3 reads CASSPRTTFTEAFF. In DNA, the CDR3 is TGTGCCAGTAGTCCACGGACGACGTTCACTGAAGCTTTCTTT. The chain couples TRBV19 to TRBJ1-1; no definite D call. V dropped 5 bases and J dropped 4 bases, with 14 bases sitting between them. This CDR3 contains 14 residues. CDR1 and CDR2 from the germline V gene are LNHDA and SQIVND (reference sequence).

The chain combines TRBV9 with TRBJ2-6; no definite D call. Trimming took 0 bases from V and 0 from J, leaving 7 bases between them. CDR1 and CDR2 from the germline V gene are SGDLS and YYNGEE. The CDR3 covers 16 residues. The CDR3 nucleotides read TGTGCCAGCAGCGTAGGTAGCTTCTCTGGGGCCAACGTCCTGACTTTC. Translating it yields CASSVGSFSGANVLTF.

This chain uses TRBV5-1 with TRBJ1-3; maybe TRBD1 (6 bases). The CDR3 spans 14 residues. Germline CDR1 SGHRS, CDR2 YFSETQ. The V end lost 2 bases, the J end lost 3 bases, and 9 bases lay between the germline ends. CDR3 amino acids: CASSFGQFGNTIYF. The CDR3 coding sequence is TGCGCCAGCAGCTTTGGACAGTTTGGAAACACCATATATTTT.

This chain uses TRBV14 with TRBJ2-1; 7 bases align to TRBD2. The V gene's germline CDR1 is SGHDN and CDR2 FVKESK. V trimming: 0 bases; J trimming: 8 bases; junction bases outside the gene matches: 13. There are 17 residues in the CDR3. CDR3 coding DNA: TGTGCCAGCAGCCAAGACCCGAGGGGCGGGAGAAAGGATGAGCAGTTCTTC. Translating it yields CASSQDPRGGRKDEQFF. The full variable domain, with the rest looked up from reference TRBV14 and TRBJ2-1, is EAGVTQFPSHSVIEKGQTVTLRCDPISGHDNLYWYRRVMGKEIKFLLHFVKESKQDESGMPNNRFLAERTGGTYSTLKVQPAELEDSGVYFCASSQDPRGGRKDEQFFGPGTRLTVL.

This clone has a single count. The genes are TRBV9 and TRBJ2-5, with 10 bases aligning to TRBD1. CDR3 length: 15 amino acids. Losses at the gene ends were 0 bases for V and 5 bases for J; bases not matched to a gene: 4. In germline, CDR1 is SGDLS, CDR2 YYNGEE. CDR3 loop: CASSVGDRGGETQYF. DNA for the CDR3: TGTGCCAGCAGCGTAGGGGACAGGGGTGGTGAGACCCAGTACTTC. Full variable domain (missing parts from reference TRBV9 and TRBJ2-5): DSGVTQTPKHLITATGQRVTLRCSPRSGDLSVYWYQQSLDQGLQFLIQYYNGEERAKGNILERFSAQQFPDLHSELNLSSLELGDSALYFCASSVGDRGGETQYFGPGTRLLVL.

Remarks on this clone: This sample includes further DNA sequences coding for the same CDR3. This sequence joins TRBV10-3 and TRBJ1-1; 9 nucleotides line up with TRBD1. There are 15 residues in the CDR3. J was trimmed by 2 bases and V by 3 bases; bases with no gene match: 4. CDR1 ENHRY and CDR2 SYGVKD come from the germline V gene. CDR3 DNA: TGTGCCATCAGTGAACAGGGGGCAGGAAACACTGAAGCTTTCTTT. Its translation is CAISEQGAGNTEAFF.

The chain carries TRBV28 and TRBJ1-4, with a possible D match to TRBD1 (5 bases). The germline gives CDR1 MDHEN, CDR2 SYDVKM. The CDR3 totals 15 residues. V lost 3 bases and J 2 bases, leaving 10 bases between the germline ends. CDR3 bases: TGTGCCAGCAGTTTTATGGGGCGGACTAATGAAAAACTGTTTTTT. Translated, it gives CASSFMGRTNEKLFF.

The V call is TRBV5-4, the J call TRBJ1-1; D call uncertain. CDR3 size: 15 residues. Trimming took off 1 base at V and 3 bases at J, with 13 bases between the two ends. Germline V gene data show CDR1 as SGHNT and CDR2 as YYREEE (reference sequence). CDR3 bases: TGTGCCAGCAGCTTGTTTGGGCGTAGGGACACTGAAGCTTTCTTT. This encodes CASSLFGRRDTEAFF.

As for this clone: Its ends do not fully match the called genes, so a read error is possible. The genes are TRBV19 and TRBJ1-2; TRBD1 might be the D (5 bases). Germline V gene sequence: CDR1 LNHDA, CDR2 SQIVND (reference sequence). CDR3 length equals 13 residues. Written as DNA, the CDR3 is TGTGCCAGTAGTATAGAATCCGGGACCACACTTTTCTTC. Encoded protein: CASSIESGTTLFF.

This chain joins TRBV5-1 and TRBJ1-1; D possibly corresponds to TRBD1 (6 bases). Trimming removed 0 bases from V and 2 bases from J, with 20 bases in between. The CDR3 has 18 residues. The germline V gene encodes CDR1 SGHRS and CDR2 YFSETQ. Here the CDR3 DNA reads TGCGCCAGCAGCTTGGTAGTTTTGCAGGGGTTGATTAACACTGAAGCTTTCTTT. Translating it yields CASSLVVLQGLINTEAFF.

This clone has just one count. The DNA for the CDR3 is TGTGCCAGCAGCTTGGACCCAGGCGGGGCCGGTGCCAAAAACATTCAGTACTTC. It translates to CASSLDPGGAGAKNIQYF. The J gene is TRBJ2-4, the V gene TRBV5-4; D perhaps matches TRBD2 (6 bases). Trimming removed 0 bases at V and 1 base at J, with 17 bases between. The CDR3 runs to 18 residues. The germline V gene has CDR1 SGHNT and CDR2 YYREEE (reference sequence).

This chain connects TRBV5-1 to TRBJ1-4, with 9 bases aligning to TRBD1. The V gene end was trimmed by 5 bases and the J gene end by 4 bases; junction bases not matched to a gene: 18. The CDR3 runs to 19 residues. Germline CDR1 and CDR2: SGHRS and YFSETQ. As DNA, the CDR3 is TGCGCCAGCAGTATGGTGAGGGACAGGGCTTCGGATGATAATGAAAAACTGTTTTTT. It encodes CASSMVRDRASDDNEKLFF.

The rearrangement joins TRBV7-6 to TRBJ1-4; D gene unclear. Germline V gene data show CDR1 as SGHVS and CDR2 as FNYEAQ. V was cut by 2 bases and J by 5 bases, with 6 bases left in between. This CDR3 is built from 13 residues. CDR3 nucleotide sequence: TGTGCCAGCAGCTTAAGACACAATGAAAAACTGTTTTTT. Translated, it gives CASSLRHNEKLFF.

This clone has a single count. Other DNA sequences within the sample encode an identical CDR3. The V gene is TRBV6-6, the J gene TRBJ2-5, with no clear D. V was clipped by 6 bases and J by 2 bases, with 7 bases between them. CDR3 size: 12 residues. The germline V gene has CDR1 MNHNY and CDR2 SVGAGI (reference sequence). The CDR3 is CASSPTQETQYF. The CDR3 nucleotides read TGTGCCAGCAGCCCAACTCAAGAGACCCAGTACTTC.

The J gene is TRBJ1-1, the V gene TRBV9; TRBD1 matches at 9 bases. Germline V lookup: CDR1 SGDLS, CDR2 YYNGEE. J lost 2 bases, V lost 4 bases, and 12 bases had no gene match. The CDR3 spans 17 residues. The CDR3 loop reads CASSSPHWDRDNTEAFF. In DNA form, the CDR3 reads TGTGCCAGCAGCTCACCGCACTGGGACAGGGATAACACTGAAGCTTTCTTT.

The gene calls are TRBV19 and TRBJ2-3; 11 bases agree with TRBD2. Unmatched junction bases numbered 8, after V lost 6 bases and J lost 3 bases. There are 16 residues in the CDR3. Per germline, CDR1 LNHDA and CDR2 SQIVND (reference sequence). The CDR3 bases are TGTGCCAGTAGCCGAGGACTAGCGGGTATTACAGATACGCAGTATTTT. Translating gives CASSRGLAGITDTQYF. The entire variable domain, with the rest obtained from reference TRBV19 and TRBJ2-3, is as follows: DGGITQSPKYLFRKEGQNVTLSCEQNLNHDAMYWYRQDPGQGLRLIYYSQIVNDFQKGDIAEGYSVSREKKESFPLTVTSAQKNPTAFYLCASSRGLAGITDTQYFGPGTRLTVL.

The chain recombines TRBV6-1 with TRBJ1-1; D perhaps matches TRBD1 (6 bases). The length of the CDR3 is 13 residues. V gave up 7 bases and J gave up 4 bases, with 13 bases separating them. Germline assignment: CDR1 MNHNS and CDR2 SASEGT. In DNA, the CDR3 is TGTGCCAGCATAAACAGGGTAGGCACTGAAGCTTTCTTT. Translated, it gives CASINRVGTEAFF.

The chain carries TRBV4-3 and TRBJ2-1; 9 bases match TRBD1. Germline lookup yields CDR1 LGHNA and CDR2 YSLEER. V trimming: 4 bases; J trimming: 7 bases; junction bases outside the gene matches: 17. The CDR3 sequence is 18 residues long. The CDR3 reads CASSPGTGTPKGGNEQFF. The CDR3 region has the DNA TGCGCCAGCAGCCCGGGGACAGGGACCCCAAAGGGGGGAAATGAGCAGTTCTTC.

The chain is built from TRBV9 and TRBJ2-3; the D gene is possibly TRBD2 (6 bases). With 4 bases removed from V and 8 bases from J, the gap between germline ends came to 14 bases. Germline V gives CDR1 SGDLS, CDR2 YYNGEE. The CDR3 covers 13 residues. The chain's CDR3 is CASSPLGGLTQYF. CDR3 DNA: TGTGCCAGCAGCCCCCTGGGGGGTCTTACGCAGTATTTT.

The table lists this clone with a few counts. Other DNA sequences within the sample encode an identical CDR3. The chain combines TRBV29-1 with TRBJ1-1, with TRBD1 as a possible D gene (5 bases). V gave up 4 bases and J gave up 1 base, with 10 bases separating them. CDR3 size: 13 residues. Germline V lookup: CDR1 SQVTM, CDR2 ANQGSEA. The CDR3 DNA reads TGCAGCGTTGCGGGCAGGGCGAACACTGAAGCTTTCTTT. Its protein is CSVAGRANTEAFF.

This chain uses TRBV5-6 with TRBJ2-5; D perhaps matches TRBD1 (6 bases). CDR3 length: 13 amino acids. Trimming pared 0 bases from V and 7 bases from J, leaving 10 bases between. The germline V gene has CDR1 SGHDT and CDR2 YYEEEE. The CDR3 DNA follows: TGTGCCAGCAGCTTGGGGCAAGGGGGGACCCAGTACTTC. Amino acid sequence: CASSLGQGGTQYF.

The chain combines TRBV9 with TRBJ2-2; D may be TRBD2 (5 bases). The CDR3 covers 15 residues. Trimming cost V 0 bases and J 7 bases, with 13 bases left between them. Germline V gene data show CDR1 as SGDLS and CDR2 as YYNGEE. The CDR3 is CASSVVASPRGELFF. Here the CDR3 DNA reads TGTGCCAGCAGCGTAGTGGCTAGCCCTCGCGGGGAGCTGTTTTTT.

This chain joins TRBV6-5 and TRBJ2-7; 8 nucleotides match TRBD2. Germline CDR1 is MNHEY and CDR2 is SVGAGI. The CDR3 has 12 amino acids. Trimming took 6 bases from V and 7 from J; bases not matched to a gene: 5. The CDR3 DNA sequence: TGTGCCAGCAGACCGGGGGGGGGTGAGCAGTACTTC. Translating gives CASRPGGGEQYF.

A remark on this clone: The sample carries other DNA sequences with the same CDR3. The chain combines TRBV28 with TRBJ1-1; D is uncertain. The CDR3 is 13 residues long. CDR1 MDHEN and CDR2 SYDVKM come from the germline V gene. V was trimmed by 5 bases and J by 2 bases, leaving 9 bases between them. The CDR3 region is CASSLRPNTEAFF. In DNA, the CDR3 is TGTGCCAGCAGTCTCCGACCCAACACTGAAGCTTTCTTT.

This clone was found once. The chain recombines TRBV7-9 with TRBJ1-1; a possible D gene is TRBD1 (5 bases). This CDR3 is built from 16 residues. Trimming left V 1 base short and J 2 bases short, with 14 bases between. Germline CDR1 and CDR2: SEHNR and FQNEAQ (reference sequence). DNA of the CDR3: TGTGCCAGCAGCTTAGGTCGTTGGGGGACTAACACTGAAGCTTTCTTT. Amino acids: CASSLGRWGTNTEAFF.

The CDR3 DNA reads TGTGCCAGCGCCAGGGGGAGCTCCTACAATGAGCAGTTCTTC. Protein: CASARGSSYNEQFF. This chain connects TRBV27 to TRBJ2-1, with TRBD1 matching 7 bases. Trimming at V came to 8 bases and at J to 0 bases, leaving 4 bases not matched to a gene. This CDR3 comprises 14 residues. The germline CDR1 and CDR2 sequences are MNHEY and SMNVEV (reference sequence).

The gene calls are TRBV5-4 and TRBJ2-1, with 7 positions matching TRBD1. The CDR3 spans 14 residues. The junction had 9 bases not matched to a gene; V was cut back by 5 bases and J by 7 bases. In germline, CDR1 is SGHNT, CDR2 YYREEE (reference sequence). The CDR3 DNA sequence: TGTGCCAGCAGTGCACAGGGGAACATGAATGAGCAGTTCTTC. Encoded protein: CASSAQGNMNEQFF.

Points on this clone: The sample has other DNA sequences that encode this CDR3 too. The genes are TRBV6-5 and TRBJ2-3, with 7 bases lining up with TRBD1. V trimming: 6 bases; J trimming: 0 bases; junction bases outside the gene matches: 6. Per germline, CDR1 MNHEY and CDR2 SVGAGI. The CDR3 is 15 residues long. The CDR3 nucleotides are TGTGCCAGCAGCCTGAACAGGGGAAGCACAGATACGCAGTATTTT. It is translated as CASSLNRGSTDTQYF.